This paragraph covers one T cell receptor (beta chain) sequence. This clone's antigen is unknown. No base qualities exist here, and no much larger clone lies one base off it. The immunoSEQ Assay, a bias-controlled multiplex PCR, was used to amplify TCRbeta CDR3 regions from genomic DNA. The study's own analysis went as follows. The number of nucleated cells in each sample was estimated by amplification of reference gene primers within the assay. Sequence reads were collapsed and filtered to measure the absolute abundance of every unique TCRbeta CDR3 rearrangement. For each sample, productive Simpson clonality was calculated by taking the square root of Simpson's diversity index across productive rearrangements. TCRdb took over this immuneACCESS table, retaining in-frame rearrangements with V and J assigned. Such tables are incomplete; in checked studies, under half of the missing clones stem from an unresolved V gene, and the remainder is unexplained. V and J calls and clone size are copied from that table; D and trimming were computed from the DNA. Within this sample are more than 300,000 clones, with about 90% of them counted one time only. The ten largest account for around 9% of the sample.

In the prospective study, participants were roughly 18 to 95 years old, resided in approximately 25 geographic areas of the United States, and were enrolled through a virtual design. In the prospective study, participants were assigned to cohorts based on the clinical history participants reported in a screening survey and a study questionnaire. Recovered participants in ImmuneRACE Cohort 3 were defined by two consecutive negative NP/OP PCR tests, clearance by a healthcare professional, or resolution of symptoms. In the prospective study, mobile phlebotomists collected whole blood, serum and a nasopharyngeal or oropharyngeal swab from each participant. Participants in the prospective study had the option to provide additional blood draws and questionnaires over a roughly 2-month period. Before DNA extraction, prospective study blood samples were shipped either frozen or at room temperature. The sample comes from a study of blood T cell repertoires in COVID-19 (dated by TCRdb to the early 2020s). Regarding the complete study: Samples covering the acute and convalescent phases of COVID-19 were provided by collaborators in the United States, Italy and Spain. The material from the prospective study consisted of cDNA or gDNA derived from T cells, B-cell-depleted T cells, or PBMCs. Deeply sampled blood TCRbeta repertoires from subjects exposed to, actively infected with, or recovered from COVID-19 were included in the dataset. The repertoires were made available in a free public database intended to serve as a resource for research on the immune response to SARS-CoV-2. The samples were drawn from the first 160 participants of the ongoing ImmuneRACE study and from 950 to 1,500 subjects provided by 6 global collaborators. A de-identified subject ID, COVID-19 status, age in years and sex were almost always included in the sample metadata. Where available, HLA class I and class II types were taken from metadata supplied by the sample provider and were not determined by assay-based typing. The paper's findings and limits, for the study overall: The quantity of clinical and demographic metadata differed by source and by participant and was supplied without curation.

This sequence originates from a woman younger than 45 who had recovered from COVID-19. The source material was PBMCs or T cells enriched from blood (not recorded which).

The nucleotide sequence reads TGTGCCAGCAGCGGAAGGGACAGCCAAGAGACCCAGTACTTC. The encoded protein is CASSGRDSQETQYF. The chain links TRBV7-9 with TRBJ2-5, with 7 bases in between that match TRBD1. Germline trimming amounts to 5 bases on V and 1 base on J, with 4 as the count of junction bases outside the gene matches. According to the germline V gene (reference sequence), CDR1 reads SEHNR and CDR2 reads FQNEAQ. Reading from cysteine to phenylalanine, the CDR3 counts 14 amino acids. Solely the CDR3 DNA is kept, with 42 bases framed from the first base. With all but the CDR3 taken from the reference TRBV7-9 and TRBJ2-5 genes, the full variable domain is: DTGVSQNPRHKITKRGQNVTFRCDPISEHNRLYWYRQTLGQGPEFLTYFQNEAQLEKSRLLSDRFSAERPKGSFSTLEIQRTEQGDSAMYLCASSGRDSQETQYFGPGTRLLVL.